A single sample is the source of the 19 T cell receptor beta chains below, sequenced in a study of blood T cells in healthy people across ages. A second about 7 to 11 cycle PCR used barcoded and J-beta primers. TCRdb fed the 5' RACE reads into MiXCR, producing one record per CDR3 protein. The sample contains 500,000 to 700,000 distinct CDR3 sequences, about 30% of which appear only once. Sequencing was done on a sample of blood. Receptor source: an elderly woman in good health.

With respect to this clonotype: A much larger clone differs from this one at a single base, so this may be a read error. V gene TRBV6-1 combines with J gene TRBJ2-1; the D gene is possibly TRBD2 (6 bases). The V gene lost 11 bases and the J gene lost 1 base, with 18 bases spanning the gap. CDR1 is MNHNS and CDR2 is SASEGT in the germline V gene. CDR3 length: 15 residues. The CDR3 protein is CAGGIGRGSYNEQFF. Here the CDR3 DNA reads TGTGCCGGGGGGATTGGGAGAGGATCCTACAATGAGCAGTTCTTC.

The rearrangement links TRBV20-1 to TRBJ2-7, with TRBD2 matching 16 bases. This CDR3 contains 17 residues. Germline V lookup: CDR1 DFQATT, CDR2 SNEGSKA (reference sequence). V lost 3 bases and J lost 4; bases outside the gene matches: 9. CDR3 in amino acids: CSARKGLAGGARYEQYF. The CDR3 DNA sequence: TGCAGTGCTAGGAAGGGACTAGCGGGGGGGGCCCGGTACGAGCAGTACTTC.

This clonotype appeared a few times. A much larger clone is a single base away; this may be a read error. The CDR3 DNA is TGCAATGCCGGGACCAACACAGATACGCAGTATTTT. As protein: CNAGTNTDTQYF. The chain is built from TRBV20-1 and TRBJ2-3; the D gene could be TRBD1 or TRBD2 (5 bases each). Looked up from germline, CDR1 is DFQATT and CDR2 is SNEGSKA (reference sequence). The CDR3 runs 12 residues.

This clonotype was recorded many times. The chain has TRBV10-3 and TRBJ2-5; D may be TRBD1 (6 bases). Germline V gene data show CDR1 as ENHRY and CDR2 as SYGVKD. The CDR3 has 13 amino acids. The V end was cut by 8 bases, the J end by 0 bases, with 10 bases between. The DNA for the CDR3 is TGTGCCATCTCTAGGACAGACCAAGAGACCCAGTACTTC. Protein: CAISRTDQETQYF.

V gene TRBV28 combines with J gene TRBJ1-2; possibly TRBD1 for D (5 bases). The CDR3 length is 13 residues. V gave up 2 bases and J gave up 4 bases, with 8 bases separating them. From germline, CDR1 is MDHEN and CDR2 SYDVKM. As DNA, the CDR3 is TGTGCCAGCAGTTTAGGGGGTTTCTATGGCTACACCTTC. It yields the protein CASSLGGFYGYTF.

This clonotype was seen repeatedly, ten times or more. CDR3 DNA sequence: TGCGCCAGCAGCCAAGTCGAGGGGAACACTGAAGCTTTCTTT. Residues: CASSQVEGNTEAFF. V usage is TRBV4-3 and J usage is TRBJ1-1; no clear D gene. The CDR3 covers 14 residues. Trimming removed 1 base from V and 1 base from J, with 7 bases in between. CDR1 LGHNA and CDR2 YSLEER come from the germline V gene.

This sequence joins TRBV30 and TRBJ1-4; D not resolved. CDR3 length equals 13 residues. V was trimmed by 0 bases and J by 3 bases, leaving 5 bases between them. The germline CDR1 and CDR2 sequences are GTSNPN and SVGIG (reference sequence). This CDR3 reads CAWSVRPNEKLFF. The CDR3, as DNA: TGTGCCTGGAGTGTTCGACCTAATGAAAAACTGTTTTTT.

This clonotype has just one count. V usage is TRBV5-1 and J usage is TRBJ2-5, with D tentatively TRBD2 (5 bases). Germline V gives CDR1 SGHRS, CDR2 YFSETQ. V dropped 3 bases and J dropped 5 bases, with 8 bases sitting between them. The CDR3 extends over 12 amino acids. This CDR3 reads CASSSEVETQYF. CDR3 DNA sequence: TGCGCCAGCAGCTCGGAGGTCGAGACCCAGTACTTC. The complete variable domain, with remaining parts taken from reference TRBV5-1 and TRBJ2-5, reads KAGVTQTPRYLIKTRGQQVTLSCSPISGHRSVSWYQQTPGQGLQFLFEYFSETQRNKGNFPGRFSGRQFSNSRSEMNVSTLELGDSALYLCASSSEVETQYFGPGTRLLVL.

This clonotype was recorded a few times. This chain joins TRBV20-1 and TRBJ2-5; 13 positions agree with TRBD2. Germline V gene sequence: CDR1 DFQATT, CDR2 SNEGSKA (reference sequence). The CDR3 runs to 14 residues. Trimming at V came to 6 bases and at J to 11 bases, leaving 12 bases not matched to a gene. The DNA for the CDR3 is TGCAGTGCCATACTAGCGGGGGGGCCGTTTGAGCAGTACTTC. Translating gives CSAILAGGPFEQYF.

This chain connects TRBV7-2 to TRBJ1-2; D is possibly TRBD1 (5 bases). Trimming removed 4 bases from V and 7 bases from J, with 10 bases in between. The CDR3 totals 12 residues. Looked up from germline, CDR1 is SGHTA and CDR2 is FQGNSA. The CDR3: CASSSGYPGYTF. For the CDR3, the DNA is TGTGCCAGCAGCTCAGGGTACCCTGGCTACACCTTC.

The table lists this clonotype with a few counts. Since a much larger clone is just one base distant, this may be a read error. The CDR3 spells CASSTPWRETQFF. CDR3 nucleotide sequence: TGTGCCAGCAGCACGCCATGGAGAGAGACCCAGTTCTTC. The chain links TRBV28 to TRBJ2-1, with D uncertain. The V gene's germline CDR1 is MDHEN and CDR2 SYDVKM. V was pared by 6 bases and J by 13 bases, with 19 bases between. This CDR3 comprises 13 residues.

The chain has TRBV3-1 and TRBJ1-4, with 10 bases matching TRBD1. This CDR3 contains 14 residues. Germline-derived CDR1 and CDR2 are LGHDT and YNNKEL (reference sequence). V was clipped by 6 bases and J by 4 bases; unmatched bases: 2. The CDR3 sequence is CASRRTGGNEKLFF. Here the CDR3 DNA reads TGTGCCAGCAGACGGACAGGGGGTAATGAAAAACTGTTTTTT.

Comment on this clonotype: A much larger clone lies one base from this, so it may be a read error. The chain uses TRBV4-2 and TRBJ1-1; D unclear. Germline assignment: CDR1 LGHNA and CDR2 YNFKEQ. The CDR3 length is 14 residues. Here the CDR3 DNA reads TGTGCCAGCAGCCAAGATACAGTGAACACTGAAGTTTTCTTT. As protein: CASSQDTVNTEVFF.

V usage is TRBV2 and J usage is TRBJ1-2, with 11 bases that match TRBD1. Germline assignment: CDR1 SNHLY and CDR2 FYNNEI. The CDR3 has 15 amino acids. The V gene end was trimmed by 5 bases and the J gene end by 3 bases; junction bases not matched to a gene: 5. CDR3 sequence reads: CASSSGTGGDYGYTF. CDR3 nucleotides: TGTGCCAGCAGTTCCGGGACAGGGGGTGACTATGGCTACACCTTC.

With respect to this clonotype: This may come from a read error, since a much larger clone is one base off. The chain joins TRBV27 to TRBJ1-6, with D unclear. Trimming left V 0 bases short and J 9 bases short, with 6 bases between. The CDR3 is 13 amino acids. Per germline, CDR1 MNHEY and CDR2 SMNVEV (reference sequence). The CDR3: CASSLSVVSPLHF. In nucleotides, the CDR3 is TGTGCCAGCAGTTTATCGGTGGTTTCACCCCTCCACTTT.

This clonotype appeared many times. The chain links TRBV25-1 to TRBJ2-3; 10 nucleotides agree with TRBD2. The trim removed 3 bases at V and 6 bases at J, leaving 6 bases unmatched. In germline, CDR1 is MGHDK, CDR2 SYGVNS. The CDR3 has 15 residues. The CDR3 bases are TGTGCCAGCAGTGACCGGACTAGCGGTTGGGATACGCAGTATTTT. Translation gives CASSDRTSGWDTQYF.

This clonotype was seen at least ten times. The CDR3 coding sequence is TGTGCCAGCAGTGATGGACAGCTCGGCTACACCTTC. Translation gives CASSDGQLGYTF. The chain has TRBV6-2 or TRBV6-3 and TRBJ1-2; D is possibly TRBD1 (6 bases). CDR1 and CDR2 from the germline V gene are MNHEY and SVGEGT. The CDR3 consists of 12 residues. Between the trimmed V and J ends, which lost 5 bases and 8 bases, there was a span of 12 bases.

This clonotype has ten or more counts. This chain joins TRBV20-1 and TRBJ1-1; D ambiguous. This CDR3 has 14 amino acids. V was trimmed by 3 bases and J by 0 bases, leaving 11 bases between them. Germline CDR1 and CDR2: DFQATT and SNEGSKA (reference sequence). CDR3 region: CSARTTGMNTEAFF. In DNA form, the CDR3 reads TGCAGTGCTAGGACGACGGGGATGAACACTGAAGCTTTCTTT.

The chain uses TRBV6-2 or TRBV6-3 and TRBJ1-2; D call uncertain. Looked up from germline, CDR1 is MNHEY and CDR2 is SVGEGT. The CDR3 sequence is 15 residues long. V shed 5 bases and J shed 0 bases, with 13 bases lying between them. CDR3 nucleotide sequence: TGTGCCAGCAGTCCTAGAGGCTTATCTAACTATGGCTACACCTTC. This codes for CASSPRGLSNYGYTF.